The rows below give T cell receptor beta chains drawn from one sample of a study of vaccination and CD4 T cells after COVID-19. TCRdb ran MiXCR on the PCR reads and lists one entry per CDR3 protein. The table lists 17,000 or so distinct CDR3 sequences, 40% to 55% of them singletons. These receptors' antigens are unknown. The sequenced sample was CD4+ T cells from blood, cultured in vitro, obtained before SARS-CoV-2 vaccination. The receptor set was obtained from a human donor who had recovered from COVID-19. CDR3s include the opening cysteine and the closing phenylalanine or tryptophan. D genes are given only for firm matches. A clone size is listed for some rows: how often the clone was seen (once, few, many), or a class if it is expanded.

NA,TRBD1,TRBV4-1,TRBJ1-6,TGCGCCAGCAGCCCAGAGGATCCCGGGACAGGGAGATCACCCCTCCACTTT,CASSPEDPGTGRSPLHF
NA,TRBD1,TRBV7-9,TRBJ2-5,TGTGCCAGCAGCTTAGATCGGGGACAGAGGGCGGAGACCCAGTACTTC,CASSLDRGQRAETQYF
few,NA,TRBV20-1,TRBJ2-4,TGCAGTGCTAGAGAATTGGGGCCGGCCAAAAACATTCAGTACTTC,CSARELGPAKNIQYF
NA,NA,TRBV10-1,TRBJ1-1,TGCGCCAGCAGTGAGTCAAGCAGCGGACGCCCGGAAGCTTTCTTT,CASSESSSGRPEAFF
NA,TRBD1,TRBV2,TRBJ1-2,TGTGCCAGCAGGCAGGGGGAGTATGGCTACACCTTC,CASRQGEYGYTF
NA,TRBD2,TRBV11-3,TRBJ2-3,TGTGCCAGCAGCTTTTCTAGCGGGCTTAGCACAGATACGCAGTATTTT,CASSFSSGLSTDTQYF
once,TRBD1,TRBV2,TRBJ1-2,TGTGCCAGCAGTGCCAGGGGGACAGGGGTTCGCGGCTACACCTTC,CASSARGTGVRGYTF
NA,TRBD2,TRBV20-1,TRBJ2-1,TGCAGTGCTCCTCTAGCGGGGGGGCACTACAATGAGCAGTTCTTC,CSAPLAGGHYNEQFF
NA,TRBD2,TRBV6-1,TRBJ2-7,TGTGCCAGCAGAGGGACTAGCGGGGGGCTCCCCTACGAGCAGTACTTC,CASRGTSGGLPYEQYF
NA,NA,TRBV2,TRBJ1-2,TGTGCCAGCCGTATAAGGGGTCCTAACTATGGCTACACCTTC,CASRIRGPNYGYTF
few,TRBD2,TRBV28,TRBJ2-5,TGTGCCAGCAGTTTCTCGGTAGCGGGAGCGGGCCGTGAGACCCAGTACTTC,CASSFSVAGAGRETQYF
few,TRBD1,TRBV7-9,TRBJ2-3,TGTGCCAGCAGCTTAGGAGCCAGGGGGCGCACAGATACGCAGTATTTT,CASSLGARGRTDTQYF